Below are 27 T cell receptor beta chains sequenced from a single sample in a study of T cell repertoires in cytomegalovirus infection. Each CDR3 protein is one row after TCRdb ran MiXCR on the reads. The sample shows more than 400,000 distinct CDR3 sequences, about 26% of them seen only once. Sequencing was done on a sample of PBMCs. Every receptor here comes from a human donor in good health (CMV status not recorded). Some clones in this sample may be carry-over from other donors' samples.

The rearrangement joins TRBV11-2 to TRBJ2-3; no clear D. The germline CDR1 and CDR2 sequences are SGHAT and FQNNGV. The germline V and J ends were trimmed by 1 base and 2 bases, with 7 bases remaining between them. This CDR3 contains 14 residues. CDR3 residues: CASSLAANTDTQYF. The CDR3 DNA reads as TGTGCCAGCAGCTTAGCGGCTAACACAGATACGCAGTATTTT.

In this sample, this clonotype turned up many times. The genes are TRBV7-2 and TRBJ1-1; 9 nucleotides line up with TRBD1. CDR3 size: 13 residues. The junction had 9 bases not matched to a gene; V was cut back by 5 bases and J by 11 bases. Per germline, CDR1 SGHTA and CDR2 FQGNSA. The CDR3 is CASSIGQGRSAFF. In DNA form, the CDR3 reads TGTGCCAGCAGCATAGGACAGGGGCGTAGCGCTTTCTTT.

This clonotype has a count of ten or more. The chain couples TRBV4-3 to TRBJ2-7; 10 nucleotides match TRBD2. Trimming took 5 bases from V and 1 from J; bases not matched to a gene: 2. This CDR3 is built from 14 residues. CDR1 is LGHNA and CDR2 is YSLEER in the germline V gene. CDR3 DNA sequence: TGCGCCAGCAGCTCTAGCGGGAGTTCCTACGAGCAGTACTTC. Its protein is CASSSSGSSYEQYF.

This clonotype was counted between two and nine times. V usage is TRBV6-6 and J usage is TRBJ2-7; 7 bases match TRBD2. Germline V lookup: CDR1 MNHNY, CDR2 SVGAGI (reference sequence). There are 13 residues in the CDR3. After removal of 2 bases from V and 6 bases from J, the junction contained 4 bases not matched to a gene. The CDR3 DNA is TGTGCCAGCAGTTACGGGGAGGGCTCCGAGCAGTACGTC. Protein product: CASSYGEGSEQYV.

The chain carries TRBV7-2 and TRBJ1-3; TRBD1 is a possible D gene (5 bases). Germline assignment: CDR1 SGHTA and CDR2 FQGNSA. Trimming shortened V by 2 bases and J by 0 bases, and 11 bases separated the two germline ends. This CDR3 has 16 amino acids. The DNA of the CDR3 is TGTGCCAGCAGCTTAAACCGGGGCAGCTCTGGAAACACCATATATTTT. This gives the protein CASSLNRGSSGNTIYF. The variable domain in full, with the rest retrieved from reference TRBV7-2 and TRBJ1-3, is GAGVSQSPSNKVTEKGKDVELRCDPISGHTALYWYRQSLGQGLEFLIYFQGNSAPDKSGLPSDRFSAERTGGSVSTLTIQRTQQEDSAVYLCASSLNRGSSGNTIYFGEGSWLTVV.

This clonotype was seen many times. This chain uses TRBV6-2 or TRBV6-3 with TRBJ1-5; 7 nucleotides agree with TRBD1. The J segment lost 5 bases and the V segment lost 6 bases, leaving 1 base of the junction unmatched. This CDR3 is 12 amino acids long. Germline CDR1 MNHEY, CDR2 SVGEGT. CDR3 sequence: CASSTGDQPQHF. The CDR3 DNA follows: TGTGCCAGCAGCACAGGGGATCAGCCCCAGCATTTT.

This clonotype was observed a few times. The chain joins TRBV11-3 to TRBJ2-4; no clear D. This CDR3 contains 15 residues. CDR1 SGHNT and CDR2 YENEEA come from the germline V gene. V lost 2 bases, J lost 11 bases, and 19 bases lay in between. CDR3 amino acids: CASSLNPSGVSVQYF. Written as DNA, the CDR3 is TGTGCCAGCAGCTTAAATCCCTCAGGAGTTTCGGTTCAGTACTTC.

This clonotype was seen more than once but under ten times. This chain connects TRBV4-1 to TRBJ1-2, with no clear D. The CDR3 contains 18 residues. Germline CDR1 is MGHRA and CDR2 is YSYEKL. V lost 0 bases and J lost 0, with 17 bases in between. For the CDR3, the DNA is TGCGCCAGCAGCCAAGATCCCGGACGCTCGTTAGCTAACTATGGCTACACCTTC. Protein sequence: CASSQDPGRSLANYGYTF.

This clonotype was observed a few times. The chain joins TRBV5-4 to TRBJ2-1; 8 bases agree with TRBD2. CDR1 SGHNT and CDR2 YYREEE come from the germline V gene (reference sequence). The trim removed 4 bases at V and 7 bases at J, leaving 10 bases unmatched. The CDR3 spans 15 residues. CDR3 residues: CASSGTSGLSNEQFF. CDR3 DNA: TGTGCCAGCAGCGGAACTAGCGGCCTATCTAATGAGCAGTTCTTC.

This clonotype was found a few times. V and J are TRBV6-6 and TRBJ1-5; TRBD1 might be the D (5 bases). Per germline, CDR1 MNHNY and CDR2 SVGAGI (reference sequence). The CDR3 sequence is 16 residues long. V was clipped by 0 bases and J by 6 bases, with 15 bases between them. The CDR3 DNA reads TGTGCCAGCAGTTACTCGAAGGGCAGGGTTGGTCAGCCCCAGCATTTT. This translates into CASSYSKGRVGQPQHF.

The chain employs TRBV5-5 and TRBJ1-5; D remains unclear. Germline values: CDR1 SGHKS, CDR2 YYEKEE (reference sequence). This CDR3 comprises 15 residues. V was clipped by 4 bases and J by 3 bases, with 14 bases between them. CDR3 loop: CASSREGRINQPQHF. The CDR3 DNA follows: TGTGCCAGCAGCCGCGAAGGACGGATCAATCAGCCCCAGCATTTT.

This clonotype was counted a few times. The CDR3 protein is CSANPLGTIYNEQFF. The CDR3 nucleotides are TGCAGTGCCAACCCCTTAGGGACCATTTACAATGAGCAGTTCTTC. This chain joins TRBV20-1 and TRBJ2-1; D is possibly TRBD1 or TRBD2 (5 bases each). The CDR3 is 15 residues long. Germline CDR1 is DFQATT and CDR2 is SNEGSKA (reference sequence). Trimming cost V 6 bases and J 4 bases, with 19 bases left between them.

The chain carries TRBV20-1 and TRBJ2-3, with D possibly being TRBD1 or TRBD2 (5 bases each). V was pared by 5 bases and J by 8 bases, with 17 bases between. The CDR3 covers 13 residues. Germline CDR1 and CDR2: DFQATT and SNEGSKA (reference sequence). The CDR3: CSADPGTTGTQYF. In nucleotides, the CDR3 is TGCAGTGCTGATCCCGGGACGACGGGTACGCAGTATTTT.

The chain is built from TRBV13 and TRBJ2-7, with D possibly called TRBD1 or TRBD2 (5 bases each). The V gene lost 5 bases and the J gene lost 2 bases, with 10 bases spanning the gap. The CDR3 runs to 13 residues. CDR1 is PRHDT and CDR2 is FYEKMQ in the germline V gene (reference sequence). In nucleotides, the CDR3 is TGTGCCAGCAGCAGAGGGACCACCTACGAGCAGTACGTC. It codes for CASSRGTTYEQYV.

There are a few counts of this clonotype. The chain carries TRBV10-3 and TRBJ2-2, with TRBD1 identical over 9 bases. Germline CDR1 and CDR2: ENHRY and SYGVKD. Trimming cost V 6 bases and J 3 bases; bases outside gene matches: 5. CDR3 length: 15 amino acids. This chain's CDR3 is CAISATGGDTGELFF. CDR3 DNA sequence: TGTGCCATCAGCGCAACAGGGGGCGACACCGGGGAGCTGTTTTTT.

V usage is TRBV11-3 and J usage is TRBJ1-1; a weak D match, TRBD1 (5 bases). Per germline, CDR1 SGHNT and CDR2 YENEEA. This CDR3 is built from 16 residues. The V end was cut by 7 bases, the J end by 0 bases, with 18 bases between. The CDR3 sequence: CASTPGALNLNTEAFF. The CDR3 DNA is TGTGCCAGCACCCCTGGGGCCCTAAACTTGAACACTGAAGCTTTCTTT. The full variable domain, rest sourced from reference TRBV11-3 and TRBJ1-1, is EAGVVQSPRYKIIEKKQPVAFWCNPISGHNTLYWYLQNLGQGPELLIRYENEEAVDDSQLPKDRFSAERLKGVDSTLKIQPAELGDSAVYLCASTPGALNLNTEAFFGQGTRLTVV.

The chain employs TRBV6-2 or TRBV6-3 and TRBJ1-4, with a possible D match to TRBD1 (6 bases). Germline V gives CDR1 MNHEY, CDR2 SVGEGT. Between the trimmed V and J ends, which lost 6 bases and 10 bases, there was a span of 24 bases. The CDR3 has 16 amino acids. In nucleotides, the CDR3 is TGTGCCAGCAGGGACACAGCAGGGGCGCTTTACGGAAAACTGTTTTTT. It encodes CASRDTAGALYGKLFF.

This clonotype was seen a handful of times. V and J are TRBV11-2 and TRBJ1-6; no clear D. The germline CDR1 and CDR2 sequences are SGHAT and FQNNGV. The CDR3 has 12 amino acids. Trimming removed 11 bases at V and 6 bases at J, with 11 bases between. This CDR3 reads CAGKTPNSPLHF. In nucleotides, the CDR3 is TGTGCCGGGAAGACCCCTAATTCACCCCTCCACTTT.

The table lists this clonotype with many counts. The chain uses TRBV7-2 and TRBJ2-3; 7 bases match TRBD2. V shed 1 base and J 4 bases; nucleotides not matched to a gene: 5. CDR3 length equals 15 residues. Per germline, CDR1 SGHTA and CDR2 FQGNSA. CDR3 coding DNA: TGTGCCAGCAGCTTAGAGCTAGCGGTTCCAGATACGCAGTATTTT. It is translated as CASSLELAVPDTQYF.

V usage is TRBV15 and J usage is TRBJ2-4, with 9 bases fitting TRBD1. Per the germline V gene, CDR1 is LNHNV and CDR2 is YYDKDF (reference sequence). The CDR3 length is 15 residues. The V segment lost 1 base and the J segment 7 bases; nucleotides outside the gene matches: 5. CDR3: CATSRGGTGLNIQYF. In nucleotides, the CDR3 is TGTGCCACCAGCAGAGGAGGGACAGGGCTTAACATTCAGTACTTC.

The rearrangement uses TRBV12-3 or TRBV12-4 and TRBJ2-5; 10 bases are shared with TRBD1. J gave up 4 bases and V 6 bases, and 11 bases lay outside the gene matches. The CDR3 runs 16 residues. The CDR3 loop is CASRGLRDRGSETQYF. As DNA, the CDR3 is TGTGCCAGCAGAGGTCTCCGGGACAGGGGTTCAGAGACCCAGTACTTC.

The chain links TRBV10-3 to TRBJ1-5; D unresolved. V was pared by 0 bases and J by 1 base, with 10 bases between. The CDR3 contains 16 residues. The germline CDR1 and CDR2 sequences are ENHRY and SYGVKD. CDR3 nucleotides: TGTGCCATCAGTGAGTCGACGGTCTTGAGCAATCAGCCCCAGCATTTT. Its protein is CAISESTVLSNQPQHF.

In this sample, this clonotype turned up a few times. The chain is built from TRBV29-1 and TRBJ1-1; D possibly corresponds to TRBD1 (5 bases). V gave up 7 bases and J gave up 2 bases, with 32 bases separating them. Germline V lookup: CDR1 SQVTM, CDR2 ANQGSEA. The length of the CDR3 is 19 residues. CDR3 amino acids: CSAPGTAGSEDGGNTEAFF. The CDR3 bases are TGCAGCGCCCCGGGGACGGCGGGGTCGGAGGATGGAGGAAACACTGAAGCTTTCTTT.

The chain carries TRBV11-2 and TRBJ2-5; D is uncertain. The CDR3 spans 11 residues. Germline V CDR1 and CDR2: SGHAT, FQNNGV. V lost 2 bases and J lost 11, with 9 bases in between. CDR3 bases: TGTGCCAGCAGCTTAAGAAATCAGCAGTACTTC. Residues: CASSLRNQQYF.

This clonotype was seen many times. The chain couples TRBV12-3 or TRBV12-4 to TRBJ1-4; the D is unclear. The CDR3 extends over 12 amino acids. The V end was cut by 4 bases, the J end by 5 bases, with 5 bases between. Written as DNA, the CDR3 is TGTGCCAGCAGTTCGGGCAATGAAAAACTGTTTTTT. It yields the protein CASSSGNEKLFF.

This rearrangement joins TRBV28 to TRBJ1-1; D unresolved. CDR3 length: 14 residues. The ends were cut back, 6 bases at V and 5 bases at J, with 16 bases in the middle. Germline CDR1 and CDR2: MDHEN and SYDVKM. This chain's CDR3 is CASSPHRLGTEAFF. CDR3 in DNA: TGTGCCAGCAGCCCCCACCGGTTAGGGACTGAAGCTTTCTTT.

This clonotype was found a few times. This chain joins TRBV27 and TRBJ2-1, with 16 bases identical to TRBD2. V lost 5 bases, J lost 7 bases, and 14 bases stayed unmatched. This CDR3 comprises 19 residues. Germline assignment: CDR1 MNHEY and CDR2 SMNVEV (reference sequence). The CDR3 nucleotides are TGTGCCAGCAGTCCATTCGGGACTAGCGGGAGGGCCGTAAGAAATGAGCAGTTCTTC. Translating gives CASSPFGTSGRAVRNEQFF.